Sequencing of this TCR beta chain was carried out in a study of blood T cell repertoires in COVID-19. Germline V gene data show CDR1 as SGHDT and CDR2 as YYEEEE. V lost 4 bases to trimming and J lost 3 bases, with 13 bases between them. The CDR3 runs 14 residues. The count of this clone is one. In the original analysis: Reference gene primer amplification gave estimated nucleated cell counts. TCRdb's copy holds only in-frame clones and misses some; the assay was immunoSEQ multiplex PCR. For V, J and clone size, that table is used; D and trimming come from the DNA. The sample carries some 73,000 clones, about 80% recorded once.

The chain combines TRBV5-6 with TRBJ1-1, with D maybe TRBD1 (6 bases). The sample taken for sequencing was peripheral blood. The TCR originated in a human donor in a cohort sampled during active COVID-19. The CDR3 DNA follows: TGTGCCAGCAGCCTATTAACAGGGCACACTGAAGCTTTCTTT. Translated, it gives CASSLLTGHTEAFF.